Sequencing of this T cell receptor (beta chain) was carried out in a study of T-cell memory formation after mild COVID-19. Study conclusions and caveats: Some SARS-CoV-2-responding clones were already detected in memory before infection. Clones that contracted from day 15 to 85 were balanced CD4/CD8, while later expanders leaned CD4+.

This clonotype was observed a handful of times. Its target is unknown. Trimming pared 0 bases from V and 4 bases from J, leaving 12 bases between. CDR3 length equals 15 residues. 5'RACE primed from the constant segment yielded TCR alpha and TCR beta cDNA libraries bearing sample barcodes and UMIs. TCRdb reprocessed the 5' RACE reads with MiXCR, giving one entry per CDR3 protein. The data contain 400,000 or so distinct CDR3 sequences, approximately 20% of them seen just once; the ten biggest clones take up more than 8%. The receptor was derived from an adult woman who had mild COVID-19 (a few samples of this study predate the infection). Cell type and time point are not known. Source material: PBMCs or a T cell subset sorted from them (not recorded which). The V call is TRBV12-3 or TRBV12-4, the J call TRBJ1-2; D call uncertain. This CDR3 is CASSLAQGSTYGYTF. In DNA, the CDR3 is TGTGCCAGCAGTTTAGCGCAAGGGAGCACCTATGGCTACACCTTC.